This TCR beta chain was retrieved from a study of tumour-infiltrating T cells in Burkitt lymphoma. The overall study: Repertoire clonality predicted overall and progression-free survival.

Only in-frame clones appear in the TCRdb table, and some are missing; sequencing was by immunoSEQ multiplex PCR. The sample includes fewer than 5,500 clones, approximately 79% of them seen just once. This clonotype was sampled from a human donor with diffuse large B-cell lymphoma. Some clones in this sample may be carry-over from other donors' samples. Input material: tumor tissue.

The CDR3 coding sequence is TGCGCCAGCAGCTCCCAGGGGGCCACCTACAATGAGCAGTTCTTC. The encoded protein is CASSSQGATYNEQFF. The chain carries TRBV5-1 and TRBJ2-1; 8 bases align to TRBD1. Germline-derived CDR1 and CDR2 are SGHRS and YFSETQ. V was clipped by 3 bases and J by 2 bases; unmatched bases: 4. The CDR3 covers 15 residues.